One sample yielded the 24 T cell receptor beta chains listed below, sequenced in a study of blood T cell repertoires in COVID-19. TCRdb's table, derived via immunoSEQ multiplex PCR, lists solely in-frame clones and lacks some. The table includes about 69,000 clones, approximately 85% detected once. Sequencing input: peripheral blood. These receptors all stem from a man of 80 years or more with acute or convalescent COVID-19.

The J gene is TRBJ1-1, the V gene TRBV24-1; possibly TRBD1 for D (5 bases). The V end lost 0 bases, the J end lost 2 bases, and 15 bases lay between the germline ends. The CDR3 runs 17 residues. Germline values: CDR1 KGHDR, CDR2 SFDVKD. The CDR3 region is CATSDLRGAGKNTEAFF. The CDR3 coding sequence is TGTGCCACCAGTGATTTGCGAGGGGCGGGAAAAAACACTGAAGCTTTCTTT.

This chain joins TRBV27 and TRBJ1-4; possible D gene TRBD1, 5 bases. The CDR3 spans 15 residues. The germline V gene has CDR1 MNHEY and CDR2 SMNVEV (reference sequence). The V gene lost 6 bases and the J gene lost 8 bases, with 19 bases spanning the gap. Written as DNA, the CDR3 is TGTGCCAGCAGCTATTCGGAGGGGAGTGGGGAAAAACTGTTTTTT. Amino acid sequence: CASSYSEGSGEKLFF. Filled out from reference TRBV27 and TRBJ1-4, the complete variable domain reads EAQVTQNPRYLITVTGKKLTVTCSQNMNHEYMSWYRQDPGLGLRQIYYSMNVEVTDKGDVPEGYKVSRKEKRNFPLILESPSPNQTSLYFCASSYSEGSGEKLFFGSGTQLSVL.

The chain links TRBV2 to TRBJ2-2; possible D gene TRBD1, 5 bases. CDR1 and CDR2 (germline): SNHLY, FYNNEI. Between the trimmed V and J ends, which lost 3 bases and 3 bases, there was a span of 8 bases. The CDR3 contains 14 residues. CDR3 nucleotides: TGTGCCAGCAGTGACAGACAGTACACCGGGGAGCTGTTTTTT. Its translation is CASSDRQYTGELFF.

The chain links TRBV6-6 to TRBJ2-1; D possibly corresponds to TRBD2 (6 bases). Trimming cost V 6 bases and J 0 bases, with 15 bases left between them. Germline CDR1 reads MNHNY; CDR2 reads SVGAGI (reference sequence). This CDR3 spans 16 amino acids. CDR3 sequence: CASSPGLSSSYNEQFF. The CDR3 DNA reads TGTGCCAGCAGCCCGGGACTCTCAAGCTCCTACAATGAGCAGTTCTTC.

The CDR3 protein is CSVFGQGHTEAFF. CDR3 bases: TGCAGCGTTTTCGGACAGGGCCACACTGAAGCTTTCTTT. This chain links TRBV29-1 with TRBJ1-1; 8 positions match TRBD1. The trim removed 5 bases at V and 3 bases at J, leaving 5 bases unmatched. The V gene's germline CDR1 is SQVTM and CDR2 ANQGSEA. The CDR3 is 13 amino acids.

This clone was seen just once. J is TRBJ2-6 and V is TRBV5-1, with TRBD1 matching over 8 bases. Germline CDR1 reads SGHRS; CDR2 reads YFSETQ. J gave up 0 bases and V 5 bases, and 7 bases lay outside the gene matches. The CDR3 loop spans 17 amino acids. CDR3 sequence reads: CASRVDRGSSGANVLTF. DNA for the CDR3: TGCGCCAGCAGGGTTGACAGGGGAAGCTCTGGGGCCAACGTCCTGACTTTC. Full variable domain (outside the CDR3, taken from reference TRBV5-1 and TRBJ2-6): KAGVTQTPRYLIKTRGQQVTLSCSPISGHRSVSWYQQTPGQGLQFLFEYFSETQRNKGNFPGRFSGRQFSNSRSEMNVSTLELGDSALYLCASRVDRGSSGANVLTFGAGSRLTVL.

The chain combines TRBV27 with TRBJ2-5, with 10 positions matching TRBD2. The CDR3 is made up of 15 amino acids. V trimming: 2 bases; J trimming: 4 bases; junction bases outside the gene matches: 4. The germline V gene encodes CDR1 MNHEY and CDR2 SMNVEV (reference sequence). CDR3 sequence (DNA): TGTGCCAGCAGTTTAAGGGTAGCGGGAGGAGAGACCCAGTACTTC. Amino acids: CASSLRVAGGETQYF.

V and J are TRBV6-5 and TRBJ1-4; D ambiguous. Trimming took 6 bases from V and 5 from J, leaving 16 bases between them. The CDR3 has 15 amino acids. Germline V lookup: CDR1 MNHEY, CDR2 SVGAGI. The CDR3 spells CASRTTRDLNEKLFF. The CDR3 nucleotides read TGTGCCAGCAGGACTACCCGGGATCTAAATGAAAAACTGTTTTTT.

Only one count was recorded for this clone. The chain combines TRBV5-1 with TRBJ1-4; 9 bases are a match to TRBD1. Germline V gene data show CDR1 as SGHRS and CDR2 as YFSETQ. The CDR3 sequence is 14 residues long. The V gene end was trimmed by 0 bases and the J gene end by 7 bases; junction bases not matched to a gene: 1. As DNA, the CDR3 is TGCGCCAGCAGCTTGGGACAGGGGGGTGAAAAACTGTTTTTT. Translated, it gives CASSLGQGGEKLFF.

The chain is built from TRBV28 and TRBJ1-2; no definite D call. With 6 bases removed from V and 3 bases from J, the gap between germline ends came to 11 bases. CDR3 length: 13 residues. Per the germline V gene, CDR1 is MDHEN and CDR2 is SYDVKM. CDR3 coding DNA: TGTGCCAGCAGGATGTCCGCGGACTATGGCTACACCTTC. The encoded protein is CASRMSADYGYTF.

J is TRBJ2-5 and V is TRBV5-8, with 8 nucleotides matching TRBD2. The CDR3 spans 16 residues. CDR1 and CDR2 (germline): SGHTS, YDEGEE. The V segment lost 0 bases and the J segment 2 bases; nucleotides outside the gene matches: 6. The CDR3 DNA reads as TGTGCCAGCAGCTTGGCCGAGACTAGCGCGCAAGAGACCCAGTACTTC. Its protein product is CASSLAETSAQETQYF.

This chain joins TRBV6-5 and TRBJ2-7, with D perhaps matching TRBD2 (5 bases). CDR1 and CDR2 (germline): MNHEY, SVGAGI. Trimming stripped 4 bases from V and 7 bases from J, with 17 bases between. The CDR3 covers 14 residues. The CDR3 DNA reads as TGTGCCAGCAGTTCTGGCGGAGGTGGGGTAGAGCAGTACTTC. This gives the protein CASSSGGGGVEQYF.

The chain employs TRBV18 and TRBJ1-5, with D uncertain. Germline loops: CDR1 KGHSH, CDR2 LQKENI. This CDR3 spans 13 amino acids. Trimming left V 2 bases short and J 3 bases short, with 5 bases between. CDR3 in amino acids: CASSPDNNQPQHF. In nucleotides, the CDR3 is TGTGCCAGCTCACCAGACAACAATCAGCCCCAGCATTTT.

The CDR3 coding sequence is TGTGCCAGTAGTTCATACTCAGAGCAGTTCTTC. Amino acids: CASSSYSEQFF. V is TRBV19 and J is TRBJ2-1; D gene unclear. V was shortened by 5 bases and J by 10 bases, with 9 bases between the two germline ends. Germline-derived CDR1 and CDR2 are LNHDA and SQIVND (reference sequence). This CDR3 is built from 11 residues. Supplemented by reference TRBV19 and TRBJ2-1, the full variable domain reads DGGITQSPKYLFRKEGQNVTLSCEQNLNHDAMYWYRQDPGQGLRLIYYSQIVNDFQKGDIAEGYSVSREKKESFPLTVTSAQKNPTAFYLCASSSYSEQFFGPGTRLTVL.

The J gene is TRBJ2-7, the V gene TRBV9, with 8 positions matching TRBD1. The CDR3 is made up of 15 amino acids. The V segment lost 4 bases and the J segment 0 bases; nucleotides outside the gene matches: 6. CDR1 is SGDLS and CDR2 is YYNGEE in the germline V gene. The chain's CDR3 is CASSYDGQGSYEQYF. DNA for the CDR3: TGTGCCAGCAGCTATGATGGACAGGGCTCCTACGAGCAGTACTTC.

This clone was counted a few times. This sequence joins TRBV19 and TRBJ1-1, with D hard to call. Germline V gene data show CDR1 as LNHDA and CDR2 as SQIVND (reference sequence). CDR3 length: 15 residues. Trimming shortened V by 5 bases and J by 1 base, and 14 bases separated the two germline ends. CDR3 DNA sequence: TGTGCCAGTAGTCCAGTCTGGTCCACGAACACTGAAGCTTTCTTT. Translation: CASSPVWSTNTEAFF.

The V call is TRBV3-1 (or the pseudogene TRBV3-2), the J call TRBJ2-3; the match to TRBD1 covers 10 bases. Unmatched junction bases numbered 4, after V lost 3 bases and J lost 1 base. CDR1 is LGHDT, CDR2 YNNKEL, per germline (reference sequence). This CDR3 comprises 16 residues. The DNA of the CDR3 is TGTGCCAGCAGCCACACCGGGACAGGGGGCACAGATACGCAGTATTTT. This encodes CASSHTGTGGTDTQYF.

The CDR3 DNA reads as TGTGCCAGCAGTCCCGACAGGGGCAATGAGCAGTTCTTC. This translates into CASSPDRGNEQFF. This rearrangement joins TRBV28 to TRBJ2-1; 8 nucleotides line up with TRBD1. CDR3 length: 13 residues. Trimming took 5 bases from V and 6 from J; bases not matched to a gene: 3. The germline gives CDR1 MDHEN, CDR2 SYDVKM.

The V and J genes are TRBV11-3 and TRBJ2-5; TRBD1 might be the D (5 bases). The CDR3 has 12 residues. Germline values: CDR1 SGHNT, CDR2 YENEEA. Trimming cost V 6 bases and J 5 bases, with 10 bases left between them. This CDR3 is CASRTGRETQYF. CDR3 DNA sequence: TGTGCCAGCAGAACAGGACGGGAGACCCAGTACTTC.

The CDR3 region is CASSLGRQGAVGELFF. Written as DNA, the CDR3 is TGTGCCAGCAGCTTAGGTCGCCAGGGGGCTGTCGGGGAGCTGTTTTTT. The chain uses TRBV7-8 and TRBJ2-2; 8 nucleotides line up with TRBD1. The CDR3 length is 16 residues. Germline trimming cut 1 base from V and 7 bases from J; bases unmatched to any gene: 8. Germline loops: CDR1 SGHVS, CDR2 FQNEAQ. The whole variable domain, remainder taken from reference TRBV7-8 and TRBJ2-2, is GAGVSQSPRYKVAKRGQDVALRCDPISGHVSLFWYQQALGQGPEFLTYFQNEAQLDKSGLPSDRFFAERPEGSVSTLKIQRTQQEDSAVYLCASSLGRQGAVGELFFGEGSRLTVL.

V and J are TRBV2 and TRBJ1-1; 8 bases fit TRBD1. This CDR3 spans 15 amino acids. Germline-derived CDR1 and CDR2 are SNHLY and FYNNEI. J was trimmed by 4 bases and V by 0 bases; bases with no gene match: 4. The CDR3 bases are TGTGCCAGCAGTGAAGCGGGGGGACAGGCCACTGAAGCTTTCTTT. Protein sequence: CASSEAGGQATEAFF. The variable domain in full, with the rest retrieved from reference TRBV2 and TRBJ1-1, is EPEVTQTPSHQVTQMGQEVILRCVPISNHLYFYWYRQILGQKVEFLVSFYNNEISEKSEIFDDQFSVERPDGSNFTLKIRSTKLEDSAMYFCASSEAGGQATEAFFGQGTRLTVV.

The V and J genes are TRBV27 and TRBJ2-3, with 16 nucleotides matching TRBD2. This CDR3 contains 18 residues. Germline CDR1 is MNHEY and CDR2 is SMNVEV (reference sequence). Germline trimming cut 2 bases from V and 7 bases from J; bases unmatched to any gene: 9. The CDR3 here is CASSLRGTSGRVANTQYF. The CDR3 DNA reads TGTGCCAGCAGTTTAAGGGGGACTAGCGGGAGGGTTGCGAATACGCAGTATTTT.

The chain combines TRBV10-3 with TRBJ2-3; TRBD2 matches at 7 bases. Losses at the gene ends were 10 bases for V and 4 bases for J; bases not matched to a gene: 11. Germline V CDR1 and CDR2: ENHRY, SYGVKD. The CDR3 has 14 amino acids. The CDR3 coding sequence is TGTGCCACCACGGTCGGGGGAGGGTCAGATACGCAGTATTTT. Amino acids: CATTVGGGSDTQYF.

V is TRBV6-2 or TRBV6-3 and J is TRBJ2-7; a possible D gene is TRBD2 (5 bases). In germline, CDR1 is MNHEY, CDR2 SVGEGT. The CDR3 covers 15 residues. Trimming shortened V by 0 bases and J by 4 bases, and 13 bases separated the two germline ends. CDR3 in DNA: TGTGCCAGCAGTTACTCGATCCGGGATCAATACGAGCAGTACTTC. Translation gives CASSYSIRDQYEQYF.